The present T cell receptor (beta chain) was sequenced within a study of cytomegalovirus exposure and HLA in healthy donors. Overall study results and limits: Later, TCR association rates were found to vary by HLA locus, highest for DRB1 and lowest for HLA-C.

About this clone itself: No antigen is known for it.

V dropped 6 bases and J dropped 6; count of bases not matched to a gene: 8. CDR1 and CDR2 (germline): MNHEY, SMNVEV (reference sequence). The CDR3 is made up of 14 amino acids. This PCR relied on a set of 60 Vbeta primers and 13 Jbeta primers. TCRdb's copy holds only in-frame clones and misses some; the assay was immunoSEQ multiplex PCR. The data hold 130,000 to 150,000 clones, with 80% observed a single time. This TCR derives from a man aged 35-49 years in good health and CMV-seropositive. V is TRBV27 and J is TRBJ2-3; 8 bases agree with TRBD2. The sequencing sample was made of PBMCs. The CDR3 region is CASRTGGGGDTQYF. CDR3 DNA: TGTGCCAGCAGGACGGGGGGGGGCGGGGATACGCAGTATTTT.